The rows below give T cell receptor beta chains drawn from one sample of a study of T cells after yellow fever vaccination. One entry per CDR3 protein results from TCRdb running MiXCR on the 5' RACE reads. The sample holds approximately 300,000 distinct CDR3 sequences, about 9.5% seen once. Material: PBMCs, obtained on the day of the first yellow fever vaccination. These receptors all come from a man aged 18 to 35 who received the YFV17D yellow fever vaccine. Each CDR3 is given with its conserved first and last residue. The D gene is left open where the match is weak. Size is omitted from some rows. Given values are once, few, many or a class for expanded clones.

d_gene: TRBD2
abundance: .
j_gene: TRBJ2-5
v_gene: TRBV4-3
CDR3nt: TGCGCCAGCAGCCACGGGACTAGCTTACAAGAGACCCAGTACTTC
CDR3aa: CASSHGTSLQETQYF

d_gene: .
abundance: .
j_gene: TRBJ1-1
v_gene: TRBV10-3
CDR3nt: TGTGCCATCAGTGGTCCGGGACGGAACACTGAAGCTTTCTTT
CDR3aa: CAISGPGRNTEAFF

d_gene: TRBD1
abundance: many
j_gene: TRBJ2-7
v_gene: TRBV3-1
CDR3nt: TGTGCCAGCAGCCAACAGGGGGCGCCGAGGGTCTTC
CDR3aa: CASSQQGAPRVF

d_gene: TRBD1
abundance: many
j_gene: TRBJ1-4
v_gene: TRBV29-1
CDR3nt: TGCAGCGGGTTACAGGGGCAAGGAGAAAAACTGTTTTTT
CDR3aa: CSGLQGQGEKLFF

d_gene: .
abundance: few
j_gene: TRBJ1-1
v_gene: TRBV29-1
CDR3nt: TGCAGCGTTGAAAACCTGGCAGGGACTGAAGCTTTCTTT
CDR3aa: CSVENLAGTEAFF

d_gene: .
abundance: few
j_gene: TRBJ2-7
v_gene: TRBV20-1
CDR3nt: TGCAGTGCTAGAGATCCGCAGAGCTACGAGCAGTACTTC
CDR3aa: CSARDPQSYEQYF

d_gene: .
abundance: few
j_gene: TRBJ1-5
v_gene: TRBV6-2/TRBV6-3
CDR3nt: TGTGCCAGCAACGTCGAAGGGCGGAATCAGCCCCAGCATTTT
CDR3aa: CASNVEGRNQPQHF

d_gene: .
abundance: .
j_gene: TRBJ1-2
v_gene: TRBV12-3/TRBV12-4
CDR3nt: TGTGCCAGCAGTTTAAATGCAGTCCTTGCTGGCTACACCTTC
CDR3aa: CASSLNAVLAGYTF

d_gene: .
abundance: many
j_gene: TRBJ2-7
v_gene: TRBV5-1
CDR3nt: TGCGCCAGCAGCCGGGGCGAGAACGAGCAGTACTTC
CDR3aa: CASSRGENEQYF

d_gene: .
abundance: many
j_gene: TRBJ1-5
v_gene: TRBV7-2
CDR3nt: TGTGCCAGCAGCTCCGACAGGAATCAGCCCCAGCATTTT
CDR3aa: CASSSDRNQPQHF

d_gene: TRBD1
abundance: .
j_gene: TRBJ2-3
v_gene: TRBV19
CDR3nt: TGTGCCAGTAGTATAGCAACAGGGGCCACAGATACGCAGTATTTT
CDR3aa: CASSIATGATDTQYF

d_gene: .
abundance: .
j_gene: TRBJ1-4
v_gene: TRBV4-3
CDR3nt: TGCGCCAGCAGCCAAGACGGGGGTACTAATGAAAAACTGTTTTTT
CDR3aa: CASSQDGGTNEKLFF

d_gene: .
abundance: .
j_gene: TRBJ2-5
v_gene: TRBV6-1
CDR3nt: TGTGCCAGCGGCGACCTCCTGAACCTAGAGACCCAGTACTTC
CDR3aa: CASGDLLNLETQYF

d_gene: .
abundance: few
j_gene: TRBJ1-2
v_gene: TRBV7-9
CDR3nt: TGTGCCAGCAGCTTTTCGCCAGCGCGTGACTATGGCTACACCTTC
CDR3aa: CASSFSPARDYGYTF

d_gene: .
abundance: .
j_gene: TRBJ2-1
v_gene: TRBV20-1
CDR3nt: TGCAGTGCTAGGTCGGGCAGCTCCTACAATGAGCAGTTCTTC
CDR3aa: CSARSGSSYNEQFF

d_gene: .
abundance: few
j_gene: TRBJ2-1
v_gene: TRBV20-1
CDR3nt: TGCAGTGCCTCGGAAACGCACGATGAGCAGTTCTTC
CDR3aa: CSASETHDEQFF

d_gene: .
abundance: .
j_gene: TRBJ2-7
v_gene: TRBV19
CDR3nt: TGTGCCAGTAGTACTGGGACTGAATACGAGCAGTACTTC
CDR3aa: CASSTGTEYEQYF

d_gene: TRBD1
abundance: .
j_gene: TRBJ2-3
v_gene: TRBV4-3
CDR3nt: TGCGCCAGCAGCCAGAGGGGGCGGGGCACAGATACGCAGTATTTT
CDR3aa: CASSQRGRGTDTQYF

d_gene: .
abundance: few
j_gene: TRBJ2-3
v_gene: TRBV7-6
CDR3nt: TGTGCCAGCAGCTTTACGGGGGCGACAAACACAGATACGCAGTATTTT
CDR3aa: CASSFTGATNTDTQYF

d_gene: TRBD1
abundance: few
j_gene: TRBJ2-5
v_gene: TRBV20-1
CDR3nt: TGCAGTGCTAGAGATATACGAGGACAGGGGGCACGGGAGACCCAGTACTTC
CDR3aa: CSARDIRGQGARETQYF

d_gene: TRBD2
abundance: few
j_gene: TRBJ2-1
v_gene: TRBV4-2
CDR3nt: TGTGCCAGCAGGCTAGCGGGGGGAGGGAATGAGCAGTTCTTC
CDR3aa: CASRLAGGGNEQFF

d_gene: TRBD1
abundance: many
j_gene: TRBJ2-3
v_gene: TRBV18
CDR3nt: TGTGCCAGCTCACCACCGGGGACAGGGTCCGCAGATACGCAGTATTTT
CDR3aa: CASSPPGTGSADTQYF

d_gene: .
abundance: .
j_gene: TRBJ2-3
v_gene: TRBV18
CDR3nt: TGTGCCAGCTCCAAGGGTTTGCGGGCGACCCTAAGCGATACGCAGTATTTT
CDR3aa: CASSKGLRATLSDTQYF